This T cell receptor (beta chain) originates from a study of glioma-infiltrating T cells. The iRepertoire nested amplicon-rescue multiplex PCR amplified TCR alpha and beta CDR3s from RNA. MiXCR was run by TCRdb on the multiplex PCR reads, yielding one entry per CDR3 protein. The sample holds about 410,000 distinct CDR3 sequences, roughly 41% seen once. There are 13 residues in the CDR3. Trimming stripped 1 base from V and 5 bases from J, with 8 bases between. CDR1 LNHDA and CDR2 SQIVND come from the germline V gene (reference sequence). Material: glioma tissue, nonneoplastic brain tissue, or PBMCs (not recorded which). The TCR comes from a human donor with low-grade glioma or glioblastoma, undergoing nonglioma brain surgery, or in good health (not recorded which). The V call is TRBV19, the J call TRBJ1-1; unclear D gene. CDR3 bases: TGTGCCAGTAGTATAGGGATTCGTACTGAAGCTTTCTTT. The encoded protein is CASSIGIRTEAFF.